This T cell receptor (beta chain) was profiled in a study of T-cell memory formation after mild COVID-19. Study background: The study found TCR clusters largely donor specific. General observations from the study: Cross-reactive memory seemingly joined, as some responding clones were found in pre-infection memory.

On this clonotype: Its target is unknown.

TCR alpha and TCR beta cDNA libraries with sample barcodes and UMIs came from 5'RACE using constant-segment primers. One entry per CDR3 protein, called by TCRdb with MiXCR from the 5' RACE reads. The sample consists of about 470,000 distinct CDR3 sequences, roughly 25% of them appearing once. Germline assignment: CDR1 SGHTA and CDR2 FQGNSA. V shed 4 bases and J shed 7 bases, with 19 bases lying between them. CDR3 length: 15 residues. V is TRBV7-2 and J is TRBJ1-2, with D possibly TRBD1 on 5 matching bases. Sequencing input: PBMCs or a T cell subset sorted from them (not recorded which). This TCR was sampled from an adult woman who had mild COVID-19 (a few samples of this study predate the infection). Cell type and time point are not known. CDR3 sequence reads: CASSSRDFGQGGYTF. The CDR3 nucleotides read TGTGCCAGCAGCTCCCGGGACTTCGGGCAGGGTGGCTACACCTTC.